Listed below are T cell receptor beta chains from one sample, sequenced in a study of control samples from healthy donors and cancer patients. Libraries were prepared by immunoSEQ multiplex PCR; TCRdb keeps only in-frame clonotypes and omits some of them. Among 120,000 or so clones listed, more than 70% were seen once. The sample taken for sequencing was blood. All receptors come from a man aged 60-69 years in good health. CDR3s include the opening cysteine and the closing phenylalanine or tryptophan. D genes are given only for firm matches. The size entry is marked missing in some rows and otherwise reads once, few, many or a size class.

V	D	J	size	CDR3	DNA
TRBV18	NA	TRBJ1-4	NA	CASSPRGTDEKLFF	TGTGCCAGCTCACCACGAGGGACGGATGAAAAACTGTTTTTT
TRBV10-2	NA	TRBJ1-1	NA	CASRGMNTEAFF	TGCGCCAGCAGGGGGATGAACACTGAAGCTTTCTTT
TRBV19	TRBD2	TRBJ2-3	NA	CASTRASGYTDTQYF	TGTGCCAGTACGAGGGCTAGCGGATACACAGATACGCAGTATTTT
TRBV27	TRBD1	TRBJ1-4	NA	CASSSLQGATEKLFF	TGTGCCAGCAGTTCCTTACAGGGGGCGACTGAAAAACTGTTTTTT
TRBV7-3	NA	TRBJ1-1	few	CASSLNRWNTEAFF	TGTGCCAGCAGCTTAAACCGGTGGAACACTGAAGCTTTCTTT
TRBV7-6	TRBD1	TRBJ2-7	NA	CASSLAGKRTGGNEQYF	TGTGCCAGCAGCTTAGCGGGGAAAAGGACAGGGGGCAACGAGCAGTACTTC
TRBV6-5	NA	TRBJ1-6	once	CASSLRGSYNSPLHF	TGTGCCAGCAGTTTAAGGGGTTCCTATAATTCACCCCTCCACTTT
TRBV19	NA	TRBJ1-4	NA	CASSLDGAREKLFF	TGTGCCAGTAGTCTGGACGGGGCACGGGAAAAACTGTTTTTT
TRBV7-9	TRBD2	TRBJ2-1	few	CASSSRGVEFF	TGTGCCAGCAGCTCACGGGGGGTCGAGTTCTTC
TRBV5-4	TRBD1	TRBJ2-7	NA	CASSPQGASYEQYF	TGTGCCAGCAGCCCACAGGGGGCGTCCTACGAGCAGTACTTC
TRBV5-8	NA	TRBJ1-5	NA	CASTLLGTQPQHF	TGTGCCAGCACCCTGCTGGGTACTCAGCCCCAGCATTTT
TRBV7-2	NA	TRBJ1-5	NA	CASSLSLRSAQHF	TGTGCCAGCAGCTTAAGTCTCCGGAGTGCCCAGCATTTT
TRBV7-9	TRBD1	TRBJ1-4	NA	CASRSDREGEKLFF	TGTGCCAGCAGATCCGACAGGGAGGGTGAAAAACTGTTTTTT
TRBV7-2	NA	TRBJ2-1	NA	CASSFRLARQGRSEQFF	TGTGCCAGCAGCTTTCGGTTAGCTCGTCAGGGGCGAAGTGAGCAGTTCTTC
TRBV7-2	TRBD1	TRBJ1-1	NA	CASTVSRQGTEAFF	TGTGCCAGCACCGTATCGAGACAGGGGACTGAAGCTTTCTTT
TRBV19	NA	TRBJ1-5	NA	CASSRIGNSNQPQHF	TGTGCCAGTAGTCGAATAGGTAATAGCAATCAGCCCCAGCATTTT
TRBV28	NA	TRBJ2-7	NA	CASSLRDTGIEQYF	TGTGCCAGCAGTCTCCGGGACACTGGGATCGAGCAGTACTTC
TRBV6-6	NA	TRBJ2-5	NA	CASSNLQETQYF	TGTGCCAGCAGTAACCTCCAAGAGACCCAGTACTTC
TRBV28	NA	TRBJ2-5	NA	CASQLGGQETQYF	TGTGCCAGCCAATTAGGGGGGCAAGAGACCCAGTACTTC
TRBV5-8	NA	TRBJ2-5	NA	CASSLRGGQETQYF	TGTGCCAGCAGCTTGCGGGGTGGGCAAGAGACCCAGTACTTC
TRBV28	TRBD2	TRBJ2-1	NA	CASSRLAGAAYNEQFF	TGTGCCAGCAGCCGACTAGCGGGGGCGGCCTACAATGAGCAGTTCTTC
TRBV9	TRBD1	TRBJ1-2	NA	CASSVTGQNYGYTF	TGTGCCAGCAGCGTAACGGGACAGAACTATGGCTACACCTTC
TRBV28	NA	TRBJ1-1	NA	CASLAQQNTEAFF	TGTGCCAGCCTGGCACAGCAAAACACTGAAGCTTTCTTT
TRBV6-5	TRBD1	TRBJ1-3	NA	CASSYRGQANTIYF	TGTGCCAGCAGTTACCGGGGACAGGCGAACACCATATATTTT
TRBV7-3	NA	TRBJ2-3	few	CASSLMGATDTQYF	TGTGCCAGCAGCTTGATGGGAGCCACAGATACGCAGTATTTT
TRBV11-2	TRBD1	TRBJ1-1	NA	CASSLGTAMNTEAFF	TGTGCCAGCAGCTTGGGGACAGCCATGAACACTGAAGCTTTCTTT
TRBV5-4	TRBD2	TRBJ2-1	medium-sized	CASSFSGGLEQFF	TGTGCCAGCAGCTTTAGCGGGGGATTAGAGCAGTTCTTC
TRBV19	TRBD1	TRBJ2-6	NA	CASTGTGVRGPNVLTF	TGTGCCAGTACCGGGACAGGGGTGAGAGGACCCAACGTCCTGACTTTC
TRBV24-1	NA	TRBJ1-5	NA	CATSDLRQGRYQPQHF	TGTGCCACCAGTGATTTGAGGCAGGGAAGGTATCAGCCCCAGCATTTT
TRBV29-1	NA	TRBJ1-2	NA	CSVEENYGYTF	TGCAGCGTTGAGGAAAACTATGGCTACACCTTC
TRBV10-3	NA	TRBJ2-5	NA	CAISVGGVSETQYF	TGTGCCATCAGTGTTGGGGGCGTGAGCGAGACCCAGTACTTC
TRBV5-1	TRBD2	TRBJ2-1	NA	CASRSGGASGNEQFF	TGCGCCAGCCGTAGCGGGGGGGCCTCAGGCAATGAGCAGTTCTTC
TRBV28	NA	TRBJ2-3	NA	CASSSGATDTQYF	TGTGCCAGCAGTTCCGGGGCCACAGATACGCAGTATTTT
TRBV7-2	NA	TRBJ1-4	NA	CASSLMAATSALKLFF	TGTGCCAGCAGCTTAATGGCAGCTACGTCGGCCCTGAAACTGTTTTTT
TRBV30	NA	TRBJ2-3	NA	CAWSANTDTQYF	TGTGCCTGGAGTGCGAACACAGATACGCAGTATTTT
TRBV6-5	NA	TRBJ2-7	NA	CASSWTEGSNSGQYF	TGTGCCAGCAGCTGGACTGAAGGTAGCAACTCTGGGCAGTACTTC
TRBV18	TRBD2	TRBJ2-7	NA	CASSPYVAGDEQYF	TGTGCCAGCTCACCATACGTAGCGGGGGACGAGCAGTACTTC
TRBV3-1/TRBV3-2	TRBD2	TRBJ2-5	NA	CASSHRISGTSGPETQYF	TGTGCCAGCAGCCACCGCATATCCGGGACTAGCGGTCCGGAGACCCAGTACTTC
TRBV5-1	NA	TRBJ1-4	once	CASSLASEGEKLFF	TGCGCCAGCAGCTTGGCCAGTGAGGGTGAAAAACTGTTTTTT
TRBV2	NA	TRBJ1-6	NA	CASRWGVGYNSPLHF	TGTGCCAGCAGATGGGGGGTCGGTTATAATTCACCCCTCCACTTT
TRBV19	TRBD1	TRBJ1-4	few	CATGTGFEKLFF	TGTGCCACCGGGACAGGATTTGAAAAACTGTTTTTT
TRBV7-2	TRBD1	TRBJ1-3	NA	CASSLQQGIGNTIYF	TGTGCCAGCAGCCTTCAACAGGGGATCGGAAACACCATATATTTT
TRBV24-1	NA	TRBJ2-2	NA	CATSDFGGELFF	TGTGCCACCAGTGATTTCGGCGGGGAGCTGTTTTTT
TRBV10-3	TRBD1	TRBJ1-2	NA	CAISEVDRGNYGYTF	TGTGCCATCAGTGAAGTGGACAGGGGGAACTATGGCTACACCTTC
TRBV3-1/TRBV3-2	NA	TRBJ1-6	NA	CASSQALDNSPLHF	TGTGCCAGCAGCCAAGCATTGGATAATTCACCCCTCCACTTT
TRBV28	TRBD1	TRBJ1-1	NA	CASRVTTGGAGTEAFF	TGTGCCAGCAGGGTCACCACAGGGGGCGCCGGCACTGAAGCTTTCTTT
TRBV6-6	NA	TRBJ1-5	NA	CASSYSYSQPQHF	TGTGCCAGCAGTTACTCGTATAGCCAGCCCCAGCATTTT
TRBV28	NA	TRBJ1-2	few	CASSRGDRPYGYTF	TGTGCCAGCAGTCGCGGAGACAGACCCTATGGCTACACCTTC
TRBV6-1	NA	TRBJ2-3	NA	CASSEPPAGADTQYF	TGTGCCAGCAGTGAACCCCCGGCAGGAGCAGATACGCAGTATTTT
TRBV19	NA	TRBJ1-4	NA	CASSTGWSSTNEKLFF	TGTGCCAGTAGTACAGGGTGGTCCTCGACTAATGAAAAACTGTTTTTT
TRBV10-3	TRBD1	TRBJ2-5	NA	CAISATGLVSETQYF	TGTGCCATCAGTGCGACAGGGCTGGTGTCGGAGACCCAGTACTTC
TRBV10-3	NA	TRBJ1-2	NA	CAISESELYGYTF	TGTGCCATCAGTGAGTCGGAGCTTTATGGCTACACCTTC
TRBV7-9	TRBD2	TRBJ2-3	NA	CASSLVSGGADTQYF	TGTGCCAGCAGCTTAGTTAGCGGGGGTGCAGATACGCAGTATTTT
TRBV7-9	TRBD1	TRBJ2-5	NA	CASSWGQGLETQYF	TGTGCCAGCAGCTGGGGACAGGGGTTGGAGACCCAGTACTTC